Listed below are T cell receptor beta chains from one sample, sequenced in a study of blood T cell repertoires in COVID-19. Sequenced by immunoSEQ multiplex PCR; TCRdb stores in-frame clones only, minus some. Found here are about 350,000 clones, around 87% of them singletons; the top ten hold about 5.2%. The sequenced sample was PBMCs or T cells enriched from blood (not recorded which). Every receptor here comes from a woman aged 25 to 45 who had recovered from COVID-19. CDR3s include the opening cysteine and the closing phenylalanine or tryptophan. The D gene is left open where the match is weak. The size field is filled for only some rows; it gives once, few, many or a size class.

clone_size,d_call,j_call,v_call,cdr3_nt,cdr3_aa
NA,TRBD1,TRBJ2-3,TRBV13,TGTGCCAGCAGCCATCCCGGGACAGGGGGCAGGGATACGCAGTATTTT,CASSHPGTGGRDTQYF
NA,NA,TRBJ2-1,TRBV6-2/TRBV6-3,TGTGCCAGCAGTGACTCGGGGGACTTCAACAATGAGCAGTTCTTC,CASSDSGDFNNEQFF
NA,TRBD1,TRBJ1-6,TRBV11-2,TGTGCCAGCAGCTTAGGAGAGACAGGGGACGGACCCCTCCACTTT,CASSLGETGDGPLHF
NA,NA,TRBJ2-1,TRBV27,TGTGCCAGCAGCCGGGACTTTCTTATCAATGAGCAGTTCTTC,CASSRDFLINEQFF
NA,NA,TRBJ1-2,TRBV27,TGTGCCAGCAGTTCCCTGGGGGCCGGTGGCTACACCTTC,CASSSLGAGGYTF
once,TRBD1,TRBJ1-6,TRBV6-5,TGTGCCAGCGGACAGGGGGGGGAGTGGTCACCCCTCCACTTT,CASGQGGEWSPLHF
NA,NA,TRBJ2-5,TRBV6-4,TGTGCCAGCAGTGACTCGACAGACCAAGAGACCCAGTACTTC,CASSDSTDQETQYF
NA,TRBD1,TRBJ1-5,TRBV7-2,TGTGCCAGCAGCTTAGGGGGACAGGGCAATCAGCCCCAGCATTTT,CASSLGGQGNQPQHF
NA,TRBD1,TRBJ1-6,TRBV19,TGTGCCACAAGACAGGGCGGTTCACCCCTCCACTTT,CATRQGGSPLHF
NA,TRBD2,TRBJ2-5,TRBV6-2/TRBV6-3,TGTGCCAGCAGTCTACGGACTAGCGGGGGGGTACGAGAGACCCAGTACTTC,CASSLRTSGGVRETQYF
NA,TRBD1,TRBJ1-1,TRBV4-1,TGCGCCAGCAGCCAAATGACAGGGAGATCTGAAGCTTTCTTT,CASSQMTGRSEAFF